Each of the 10 T cell receptor beta chains below was sequenced from the same sample in a study of glioma-infiltrating T cells. TCR alpha and beta CDR3 regions were amplified from RNA using iRepertoire nested multiplex PCR. A single record per CDR3 protein comes from TCRdb applying MiXCR to the multiplex PCR reads. The sample has 95,000 to 150,000 distinct CDR3 sequences, 20% to 25% seen once. Source material: glioma tissue, nonneoplastic brain tissue, or PBMCs (not recorded which). All receptors come from a human donor with low-grade glioma or glioblastoma, undergoing nonglioma brain surgery, or in good health (not recorded which).

Comment on this clonotype: Just one base apart from a much larger clone, this may be a read error. The rearrangement uses TRBV2 and TRBJ2-1; possible D gene TRBD2, 6 bases. This CDR3 region has 12 residues. V lost 10 bases, J lost 10 bases, and 17 bases lay in between. Germline V lookup: CDR1 SNHLY, CDR2 FYNNEI. CDR3 sequence (DNA): TGTGCCACCCGCTTGGGGGGAGAAGAGCAGTTCTTC. Its translation is CATRLGGEEQFF. Using reference TRBV2 and TRBJ2-1 for the parts outside the CDR3, the full variable domain is EPEVTQTPSHQVTQMGQEVILRCVPISNHLYFYWYRQILGQKVEFLVSFYNNEISEKSEIFDDQFSVERPDGSNFTLKIRSTKLEDSAMYFCATRLGGEEQFFGPGTRLTVL.

This clonotype has at least ten counts. V gene TRBV18 combines with J gene TRBJ2-3; no reliable D call. The CDR3 loop spans 16 amino acids. Between the trimmed V and J ends, which lost 3 bases and 0 bases, there was a span of 13 bases. Germline V gives CDR1 KGHSH, CDR2 LQKENI. CDR3 loop: CASSPFDKKSTDTQYF. Here the CDR3 DNA reads TGTGCCAGCTCACCCTTTGACAAAAAGAGCACAGATACGCAGTATTTT.

The chain recombines TRBV5-4 with TRBJ2-1; 9 bases match TRBD2. This CDR3 has 15 residues. Germline-derived CDR1 and CDR2 are SGHNT and YYREEE (reference sequence). V lost 4 bases, J lost 6 bases, and 8 bases stayed unmatched. CDR3 protein: CASSGGGAGGNEQFF. The DNA for the CDR3 is TGTGCCAGCAGCGGGGGGGGAGCGGGAGGCAATGAGCAGTTCTTC.

In the case of this clonotype: A much larger clonotype is one base distant, so this may be a read error. The V and J genes are TRBV4-3 and TRBJ1-5; the D gene is possibly TRBD1 (5 bases). CDR3 length: 14 residues. The V end lost 2 bases, the J end lost 9 bases, and 14 bases lay between the germline ends. Germline loops: CDR1 LGHNA, CDR2 YSLEER. The DNA for the CDR3 is TGCGCCAGCAGCCAAAGGGATCAGGGTGGGCCCCAGCATTTT. Translating gives CASSQRDQGGPQHF.

This clonotype was found many times. J is TRBJ1-5 and V is TRBV19; D is possibly TRBD1 (5 bases). V lost 5 bases, J lost 9 bases, and 14 bases lay in between. Germline V gene sequence: CDR1 LNHDA, CDR2 SQIVND (reference sequence). The CDR3 consists of 13 residues. CDR3: CASSGTYTRPQHF. Here the CDR3 DNA reads TGTGCCAGTAGTGGGACCTATACGAGGCCCCAGCATTTT.

This clonotype was found many times. This chain connects TRBV7-9 to TRBJ2-7; tentative D call: TRBD1 (6 bases). This CDR3 is built from 13 residues. From germline, CDR1 is SEHNR and CDR2 FQNEAQ (reference sequence). Trimming left V 4 bases short and J 1 base short, with 8 bases between. CDR3 sequence reads: CASSSTGSYEQYF. The CDR3 coding sequence is TGTGCCAGCAGCTCGACAGGTTCCTACGAGCAGTACTTC.

Turning to this clonotype: With a much larger clone just one base away, this may be a read error. The rearrangement links TRBV24-1 to TRBJ2-7, with D possibly TRBD2 on 6 matching bases. The CDR3 covers 13 residues. V lost 9 bases to trimming and J lost 6 bases, with 17 bases between them. Germline CDR1 reads KGHDR; CDR2 reads SFDVKD. The CDR3 is CATLRSGSSEQYF. The CDR3 region has the DNA TGTGCCACCTTAAGATCCGGGAGTTCCGAGCAGTACTTC.

The chain employs TRBV29-1 and TRBJ2-1; no firm D call. The CDR3 is 13 amino acids. Germline-derived CDR1 and CDR2 are SQVTM and ANQGSEA. Trimming removed 7 bases at V and 0 bases at J, with 10 bases between. As DNA, the CDR3 is TGCAGCGGACGAGATGGCTCCTACAATGAGCAGTTCTTC. Protein: CSGRDGSYNEQFF.

As concerns this clonotype: This may be a read error, as it is one base from a much larger clone. The rearrangement joins TRBV29-1 to TRBJ2-7; 8 bases are shared with TRBD1. V was clipped by 7 bases and J by 5 bases; unmatched bases: 7. The germline V gene encodes CDR1 SQVTM and CDR2 ANQGSEA. This CDR3 has 12 amino acids. The CDR3 DNA sequence: TGCAGCGGGCAGGGGGCCAAAGACGAGCAGTACTTC. Residues: CSGQGAKDEQYF.

This clonotype was seen ten or more times. The chain has TRBV20-1 and TRBJ1-1; perhaps TRBD1 as D (5 bases). The CDR3 runs to 12 residues. Per the germline V gene, CDR1 is DFQATT and CDR2 is SNEGSKA (reference sequence). DNA of the CDR3: TGCGCTAGTCGTCAGGGTCGGACTGAAGCTTTCTTT. Protein sequence: CASRQGRTEAFF.